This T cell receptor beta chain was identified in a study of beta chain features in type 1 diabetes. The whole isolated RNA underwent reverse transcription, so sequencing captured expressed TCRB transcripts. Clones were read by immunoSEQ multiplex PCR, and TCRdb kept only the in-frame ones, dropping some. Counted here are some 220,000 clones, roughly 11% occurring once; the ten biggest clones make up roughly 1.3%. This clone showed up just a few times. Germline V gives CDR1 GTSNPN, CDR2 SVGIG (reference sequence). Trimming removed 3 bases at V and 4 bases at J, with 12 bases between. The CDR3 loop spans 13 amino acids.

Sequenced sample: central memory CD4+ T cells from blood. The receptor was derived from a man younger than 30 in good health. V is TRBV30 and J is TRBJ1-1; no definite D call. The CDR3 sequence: CAWRARAATEAFF. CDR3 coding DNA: TGTGCCTGGAGGGCTCGTGCCGCCACTGAAGCTTTCTTT.